This T cell receptor beta chain was recorded in a study of sequential checkpoint blockade in melanoma. Study-level background: Each arm's sequence ended with maintenance nivolumab.

Here immunoSEQ multiplex PCR was the method, and the copy in TCRdb shows in-frame clones only, minus some. The profile shows over 15,000 clones, roughly 80% of them singletons. Germline CDR1 reads MNHEY; CDR2 reads SMNVEV (reference sequence). The CDR3 has 17 residues. Trimming took 4 bases from V and 8 from J; bases not matched to a gene: 16. Treatment here: randomized to nivolumab then ipilimumab (arm A) or the reverse (arm B). Live CD3+CD8+ CD19− CD56− cells were sorted from PBMCs. The J gene is TRBJ2-1, the V gene TRBV27; TRBD2 agrees at 8 bases. The material was CD8+ T cells sorted from blood (inferred from file names), obtained from a patient given nivolumab and ipilimumab in sequence. This sequence was found in a human donor with melanoma. CDR3 sequence (DNA): TGTGCCAGCAGTTCGACTACAAGCGGGGGCTGGTCGGATGAGCAGTTCTTC. Amino acids: CASSSTTSGGWSDEQFF.